These 8 T cell receptor beta chains were sequenced from one sample in a study of long-term antiretroviral therapy in people with HIV. At the survey level, the v3.0 immunoSEQ assay was run. Here immunoSEQ multiplex PCR was the method, and the copy in TCRdb shows in-frame clones only, minus some. The data hold fewer than 35,000 clones, with about 81% observed a single time. The sample was unsorted PBMCs, taken 2.9 years after starting antiretroviral therapy. The receptor set was obtained from a man aged 50-60 years with HIV.

The chain joins TRBV27 to TRBJ1-1, with 7 bases lining up with TRBD1. The CDR3 sequence is 15 residues long. V was pared by 5 bases and J by 0 bases, with 6 bases of the junction left unmatched. CDR1 and CDR2 (germline): MNHEY, SMNVEV (reference sequence). The CDR3 is CASSPGGRVNTEAFF. DNA for the CDR3: TGTGCCAGCAGTCCAGGGGGTCGGGTGAACACTGAAGCTTTCTTT.

This chain joins TRBV7-9 and TRBJ1-5, with D maybe TRBD1 (5 bases). The CDR3 totals 16 residues. CDR1 and CDR2 (germline): SEHNR, FQNEAQ (reference sequence). With 4 bases removed from V and 0 bases from J, the gap between germline ends came to 13 bases. CDR3 sequence reads: CASSSATVYSNQPQHF. CDR3 in DNA: TGTGCCAGCAGCTCAGCGACAGTGTATAGCAATCAGCCCCAGCATTTT.

The rearrangement joins TRBV5-6 to TRBJ1-2; no reliable D call. Per germline, CDR1 SGHDT and CDR2 YYEEEE. V lost 3 bases, J lost 0 bases, and 6 bases lay in between. This CDR3 contains 13 residues. The CDR3 sequence is CASSYSANYGYTF. CDR3 nucleotides: TGTGCCAGCAGCTATTCAGCTAACTATGGCTACACCTTC.

This sequence joins TRBV7-6 and TRBJ2-1, with TRBD2 as a possible D gene (6 bases). With 0 bases removed from V and 4 bases from J, the gap between germline ends came to 7 bases. Looked up from germline, CDR1 is SGHVS and CDR2 is FNYEAQ. The CDR3 runs 14 residues. CDR3 sequence: CASSLAGGYNEQFF. DNA for the CDR3: TGTGCCAGCAGCTTAGCGGGGGGATACAATGAGCAGTTCTTC.

This clone was seen only once. The J gene is TRBJ2-1, the V gene TRBV7-2, with 15 bases aligning to TRBD2. This CDR3 spans 15 amino acids. V was clipped by 4 bases and J by 6 bases; unmatched bases: 1. CDR1 is SGHTA, CDR2 FQGNSA, per germline. CDR3 residues: CASSWGLAGGNEQFF. The CDR3 nucleotides read TGTGCCAGCAGCTGGGGACTAGCGGGGGGCAATGAGCAGTTCTTC.

The chain carries TRBV28 and TRBJ2-4; TRBD1 or TRBD2 may be the D gene (5 bases each). CDR3 length: 15 amino acids. Germline V gene lookup returns CDR1 MDHEN and CDR2 SYDVKM. V dropped 3 bases and J dropped 1 base, with 10 bases sitting between them. As DNA, the CDR3 is TGTGCCAGCAGTTTGTTTAGGGACGCCAAAAACATTCAGTACTTC. Its protein is CASSLFRDAKNIQYF.

The chain has TRBV28 and TRBJ2-7, with 11 bases fitting TRBD2. The CDR3 sequence is 15 residues long. The V gene's germline CDR1 is MDHEN and CDR2 SYDVKM. V shed 10 bases, J shed 2 bases, and the junction held 10 bases outside the gene matches. For the CDR3, the DNA is TGTGCCACCGAAGCCCCTAGCGGGGGGCCCTACGAGCAGTACTTC. Protein: CATEAPSGGPYEQYF.

With respect to this clone: The junction differs from germline at one of its ends, possibly a read error. The chain carries TRBV4-3 and TRBJ2-5, with D perhaps matching TRBD2 (6 bases). Germline CDR1 reads LGHNA; CDR2 reads YSLEER. The CDR3 consists of 13 residues. Here the CDR3 reads CASSQAGAETQYF. As DNA, the CDR3 is TGCGCCAGCAGTCAAGCGGGCGCGGAGACCCAGTACTTC.